Listed here is a single TCR beta chain. The data belong to a study of shared clonotypes between healthy human individuals. V shed 5 bases and J shed 1 base, with 8 bases lying between them. Germline V gene sequence: CDR1 MDHEN, CDR2 SYDVKM. This CDR3 contains 13 residues. The genomic DNA of each subset was split evenly across several immunoSEQ plates. The assay was immunoSEQ multiplex PCR, and TCRdb's table has in-frame clones only and misses some. The sample holds some 500,000 clones; around 77% are singletons and the top ten take 12%. Nashville, Tennessee was home to all donors, who were Caucasian adults.

V usage is TRBV28 and J usage is TRBJ2-5; D unresolved. Input material: PBMCs. This sequence originates from a woman between 35 and 50 years old in good health. Some clones in this sample may be carry-over from other donors' samples. This CDR3 reads CASSLQIQETQYF. CDR3 sequence (DNA): TGTGCCAGCAGTCTACAGATCCAAGAGACCCAGTACTTC.